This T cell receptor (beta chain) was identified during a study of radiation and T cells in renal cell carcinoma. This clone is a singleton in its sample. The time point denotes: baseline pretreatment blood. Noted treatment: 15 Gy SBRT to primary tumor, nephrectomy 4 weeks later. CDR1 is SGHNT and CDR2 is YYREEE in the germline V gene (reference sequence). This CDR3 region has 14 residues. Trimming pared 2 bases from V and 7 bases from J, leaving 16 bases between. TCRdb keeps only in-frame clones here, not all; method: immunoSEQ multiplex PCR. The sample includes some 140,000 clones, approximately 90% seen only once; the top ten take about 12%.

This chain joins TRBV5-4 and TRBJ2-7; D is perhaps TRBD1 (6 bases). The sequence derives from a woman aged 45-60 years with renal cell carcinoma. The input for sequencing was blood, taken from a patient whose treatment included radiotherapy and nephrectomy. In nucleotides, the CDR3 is TGTGCCAGCAGCTTACCGACAGGACCTGGGGAGCAGTACTTC. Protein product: CASSLPTGPGEQYF.